Listed below are T cell receptor beta chains from one sample, sequenced in a study of blood T cell repertoires in COVID-19. Profiled with immunoSEQ multiplex PCR; TCRdb holds only in-frame clones, not every one. Of around 100,000 clones listed, 85% to 95% are singletons. The material sequenced was peripheral blood. Receptors were obtained from a man aged 45-65 years with active COVID-19. Each CDR3 is given with its conserved first and last residue. D genes are given only for firm matches. Some rows have no size entry. The others give once, few or many, or a class for an expanded clone.

TRBV3-1/TRBV3-2	.	TRBD2	TRBJ2-2	16	CASSHASGRGTGELFF	TGTGCCAGCAGCCATGCGAGCGGGAGGGGCACCGGGGAGCTGTTTTTT
TRBV28	.	TRBD2	TRBJ2-1	16	CASSSPSTSGRGEQFF	TGTGCCAGCAGTTCTCCCTCGACTAGCGGGAGGGGTGAGCAGTTCTTC
TRBV2	.	TRBD1	TRBJ1-2	14	CASSPDRANYGYTF	TGTGCCAGCAGTCCCGACAGGGCCAACTATGGCTACACCTTC
TRBV6-5	.	.	TRBJ2-7	14	CASSYSSRSYEQYF	TGTGCCAGCAGTTACTCTTCCCGCTCCTACGAGCAGTACTTC
TRBV19	.	.	TRBJ2-6	15	CASRDGSPGANVLTF	TGTGCCAGTAGAGATGGGAGTCCTGGGGCCAACGTCCTGACTTTC
TRBV5-1	.	TRBD2	TRBJ2-7	14	CASRRGGGADEQYF	TGCGCCAGCAGACGAGGCGGGGGAGCGGATGAGCAGTACTTC
TRBV4-1	.	.	TRBJ2-1	14	CASSQDSAAREQFF	TGCGCCAGCAGCCAAGATTCGGCGGCAAGGGAGCAGTTCTTC
TRBV9	few	TRBD1	TRBJ1-3	16	CASKRGLDETGNTIYF	TGTGCCAGCAAAAGGGGGCTCGATGAGACTGGAAACACCATATATTTT
TRBV11-2	.	TRBD1	TRBJ2-1	15	CASSRDRVSYNEQFF	TGTGCCAGCAGCAGGGACAGGGTTTCCTACAATGAGCAGTTCTTC
TRBV11-2	.	.	TRBJ2-7	15	CASSLQSWGPYEQYF	TGTGCCAGCAGCTTACAGTCTTGGGGCCCCTACGAGCAGTACTTC
TRBV3-1/TRBV3-2	.	.	TRBJ2-7	14	CASSQDGRVYEQYF	TGTGCCAGCAGCCAAGATGGCAGGGTATACGAGCAGTACTTC
TRBV27	.	.	TRBJ2-7	13	CASSPGSVYEQYF	TGTGCCAGCAGTCCGGGGAGCGTCTACGAGCAGTACTTC
TRBV27	.	.	TRBJ2-5	14	CASSLNGGQETQYF	TGTGCCAGCAGTTTAAACGGGGGCCAAGAGACCCAGTACTTC
TRBV7-7	once	TRBD2	TRBJ2-6	18	CASSPSLAGERGANVLTF	TGTGCTAGCAGCCCCTCACTAGCGGGGGAAAGGGGGGCCAACGTCCTGACTTTC
TRBV10-1	.	TRBD2	TRBJ2-1	18	CASRNHIPLGLAGNEQFF	TGCGCCAGCAGAAATCATATACCCCTCGGACTAGCGGGAAATGAGCAGTTCTTC
TRBV18	once	.	TRBJ2-7	14	CASSPDAGAVEQYF	TGTGCCAGCTCACCGGACGCAGGAGCGGTGGAGCAGTACTTC
TRBV10-2	.	TRBD2	TRBJ2-7	17	CASCGLAGGSLSREQYF	TGCGCCAGCTGCGGACTAGCGGGAGGTAGCCTCTCCCGGGAGCAGTACTTC
TRBV2	.	TRBD2	TRBJ2-7	17	CASSDGALAGSSYEQYF	TGTGCCAGCAGTGATGGAGCCTTAGCGGGTAGCTCCTACGAGCAGTACTTC
TRBV10-1	.	.	TRBJ1-1	13	CASSESGGSEAFF	TGCGCCAGCAGTGAGTCCGGAGGGTCGGAAGCTTTCTTT
TRBV6-5	.	.	TRBJ1-4	15	CASRLDTATNEKLFF	TGTGCCAGCAGGTTGGACACGGCAACTAATGAAAAACTGTTTTTT
TRBV19	.	.	TRBJ1-1	14	CASRRTVSVTEAFF	TGTGCCAGTAGACGGACAGTGAGTGTCACTGAAGCTTTCTTT
TRBV6-5	.	TRBD1	TRBJ2-2	15	CASKTGTGWNGELFF	TGTGCCAGCAAAACCGGGACAGGGTGGAACGGGGAGCTGTTTTTT
TRBV19	once	.	TRBJ2-5	13	CASSKAEQETQYF	TGTGCCAGTAGTAAAGCGGAGCAAGAGACCCAGTACTTC
TRBV4-1	.	TRBD1	TRBJ1-2	16	CASSPPTGESRYGYTF	TGCGCCAGCAGCCCTCCTACAGGGGAGTCAAGATATGGCTACACCTTC
TRBV11-2	.	.	TRBJ1-4	16	CASSLDRGSTNEKLFF	TGTGCCAGCAGCTTAGATCGAGGGTCAACTAATGAAAAACTGTTTTTT
TRBV15	.	.	TRBJ1-4	14	CATSRGGVGEKLFF	TGTGCCACCAGCAGAGGGGGGGTCGGAGAAAAACTGTTTTTT
TRBV30	.	.	TRBJ2-5	12	CAWISTGETQYF	TGTGCCTGGATTTCCACCGGGGAGACCCAGTACTTC
TRBV11-2	once	.	TRBJ2-3	14	CASSLGRDGDTQYF	TGTGCCAGCAGCTTAGGCAGGGATGGAGATACGCAGTATTTT
TRBV7-9	.	TRBD2	TRBJ2-3	19	CASSLAGITSGGTTDTQYF	TGTGCCAGCAGCTTAGCGGGGATTACTAGCGGGGGTACCACAGATACGCAGTATTTT
TRBV3-1/TRBV3-2	.	TRBD1	TRBJ1-2	14	CASSLGQGAYGYTF	TGTGCCAGCAGCCTTGGACAGGGGGCCTATGGCTACACCTTC
TRBV5-1	.	TRBD1	TRBJ1-1	16	CASRTGTGGLNTEAFF	TGCGCCAGCAGAACCGGGACAGGGGGTTTGAACACTGAAGCTTTCTTT
TRBV5-6	.	.	TRBJ1-6	17	CASSARGFSSYNSPLHF	TGTGCCAGCAGCGCTCGGGGGTTCAGCTCCTATAATTCACCCCTCCACTTT
TRBV18	.	.	TRBJ2-7	14	CASSPGRQVNEQYF	TGTGCCAGCTCACCTGGAAGACAGGTCAACGAGCAGTACTTC